This T cell receptor (beta chain) derives from a study of cytomegalovirus exposure and HLA in healthy donors (dated by TCRdb to 2016 to 2017). Regarding the study in general: The 666 repertoires of the first cohort and the roughly 120 validation repertoires were produced on the same platform, according to a later analysis. A separate validation cohort of approximately 120 different subjects was used in addition to the 666-subject first cohort. To predict cytomegalovirus infection status, the study brought together high-throughput TCR immunosequencing, statistical association of individual TCRs with disease status, and machine learning. The aim of the study was to test whether cataloging public T cell receptors could identify signatures of past pathogen exposure.

About this clone: There is no known antigen for this receptor. The record has no base qualities; no much larger clone is one base away.

Overall study results and their limits: The study gave a list of under 200 TCR beta chains associated with cytomegalovirus. The classifier was reported to diagnose cytomegalovirus status with high specificity and sensitivity in both the original and validation cohorts. The authors suggested that the approach could potentially be extended to other disease states and immunological phenotypes. In vitro tests confirmed that a few of the cytomegalovirus-associated TCR beta chains recognize cytomegalovirus antigens. Most TCR sequences were seen in very few donors, while some public TCRs were found in many individuals. Of the cluster scores, around 95% were above 0 in a later analysis, which found that TCRs clustered in the first cohort also tended to co-occur in the 95 to 150 validation repertoires. All 120 or so repertoires were used to score co-occurrence in the validation cohort in a later analysis, because that analysis had no HLA typing for the cohort.

Library prep was done by the immunoSEQ multiplex PCR assay. Regarding the original processing steps: A statistical classification framework was developed to diagnose cytomegalovirus status using the catalog of TCR beta chain sequences. TCRdb's version of the immuneACCESS table is confined to in-frame rearrangements and falls short of the full clone set. An unresolved V gene accounts for under half of the shortfall where checked; the remainder is of unknown origin. V, J and clone size are those of that table, while D and trimming were read from the DNA. For this sample the table gives hundreds of thousands of clones, of which 87% were detected only once. The ten largest account for 2% to 3% of the sample. Donors formed part of the validation cohort, which comprised 120 or so subjects and was distinct from the first cohort of some 700 subjects. This TCR was recovered from a man aged 18 to 35 in good health and CMV-seronegative. The sample was PBMCs.

The DNA sequence is TGTGCCAGACGGACAGAGAGTTATAGCAATCAGCCCCAGCATTTT. Its protein reads: CARRTESYSNQPQHF. Here the chain combines TRBV2 and TRBJ1-5; the best D guess is TRBD1, with 6 bases matching. From the cysteine up to the phenylalanine, the CDR3 has a length of 15 residues. Left in the record is the CDR3 DNA by itself, 45 bases read in frame from the first base. At the junction V is shortened by 9 bases and J by 0 bases, with 15 bases in between. CDR1 SNHLY and CDR2 FYNNEI were looked up in the germline V gene.